Reported below is one T cell receptor (beta chain). No cognate antigen has been identified for it. Base quality data are lacking; no much larger clone is found one base away. The data belong to a study of T cell changes during pregnancy in multiple sclerosis (dated by TCRdb to the late 2010s). Some background on the complete study: The study looked at changes in the T cell repertoire across pregnancy in women with multiple sclerosis.

The germline V gene gives CDR1 as SGHAT and CDR2 as FQNNGV. Its CDR3 holds 14 amino acids, cysteine through phenylalanine. Only the CDR3 DNA stays, 42 bases, in frame from base 1. The junction shows trimming of 5 bases on V and 2 bases on J, and the gene matches do not reach 4 bases of it. Library preparation employed the immunoSEQ multiplex PCR assay. In its TCRdb copy, this immuneACCESS table keeps in-frame sequences only and misses some clones. Where compared with another copy, unresolved V genes explain less than half of these, and the others have no known cause. This sample comprises 40,000 to 55,000 clones, around 90% of them detected only once. 4.7% of the sample rests with the top ten.

This TCR derives from a female donor in good health, enrolled as a control in a pregnancy study. This chain joins TRBV11-2 to TRBJ2-3; TRBD1 aligns with 7 central bases. This specimen consisted of peripheral blood, obtained in the second trimester of pregnancy. The CDR3 region reads CASSRGQFTDTQYF. The nucleotides read TGTGCCAGCAGCCGGGGACAGTTCACAGATACGCAGTATTTT.